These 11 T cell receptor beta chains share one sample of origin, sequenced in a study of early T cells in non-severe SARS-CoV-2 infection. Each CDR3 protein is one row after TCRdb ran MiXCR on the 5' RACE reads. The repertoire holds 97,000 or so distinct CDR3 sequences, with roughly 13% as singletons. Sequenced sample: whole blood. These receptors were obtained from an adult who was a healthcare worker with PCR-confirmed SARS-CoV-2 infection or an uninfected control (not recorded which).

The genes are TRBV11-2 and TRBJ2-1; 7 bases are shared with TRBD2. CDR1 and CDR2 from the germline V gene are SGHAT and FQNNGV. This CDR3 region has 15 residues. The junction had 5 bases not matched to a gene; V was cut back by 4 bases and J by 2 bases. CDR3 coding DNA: TGTGCCAGCAGCTCGATAGCGGGTCCCTACAATGAGCAGTTCTTC. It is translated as CASSSIAGPYNEQFF.

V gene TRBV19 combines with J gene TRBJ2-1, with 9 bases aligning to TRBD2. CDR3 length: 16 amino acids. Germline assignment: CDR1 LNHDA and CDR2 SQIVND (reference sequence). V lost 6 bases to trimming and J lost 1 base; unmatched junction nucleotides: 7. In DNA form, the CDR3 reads TGTGCCAGTAGCCTAAAAGCGGGAGGATCCTACAATGAGCAGTTCTTC. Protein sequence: CASSLKAGGSYNEQFF.

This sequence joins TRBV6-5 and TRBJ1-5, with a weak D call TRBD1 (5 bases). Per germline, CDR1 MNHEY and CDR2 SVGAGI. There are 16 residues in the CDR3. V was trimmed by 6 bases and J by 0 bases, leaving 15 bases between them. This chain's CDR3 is CASRRTSGGSNQPQHF. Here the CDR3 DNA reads TGTGCCAGCAGAAGGACATCCGGGGGTAGCAATCAGCCCCAGCATTTT.

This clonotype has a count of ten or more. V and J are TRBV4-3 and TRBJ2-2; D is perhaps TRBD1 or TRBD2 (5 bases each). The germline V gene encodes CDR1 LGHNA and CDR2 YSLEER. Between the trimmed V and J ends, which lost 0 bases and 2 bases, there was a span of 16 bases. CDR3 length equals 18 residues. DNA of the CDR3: TGCGCCAGCAGCCAAGATGGGGGTTCGACAGTCAACACCGGGGAGCTGTTTTTT. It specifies CASSQDGGSTVNTGELFF.

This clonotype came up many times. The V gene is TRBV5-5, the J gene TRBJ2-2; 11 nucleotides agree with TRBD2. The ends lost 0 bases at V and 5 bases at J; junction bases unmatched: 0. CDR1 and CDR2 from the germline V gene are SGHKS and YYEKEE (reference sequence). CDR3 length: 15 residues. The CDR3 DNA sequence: TGTGCCAGCAGCTTGGGACTAGCGGGAACCGGGGAGCTGTTTTTT. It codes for CASSLGLAGTGELFF.

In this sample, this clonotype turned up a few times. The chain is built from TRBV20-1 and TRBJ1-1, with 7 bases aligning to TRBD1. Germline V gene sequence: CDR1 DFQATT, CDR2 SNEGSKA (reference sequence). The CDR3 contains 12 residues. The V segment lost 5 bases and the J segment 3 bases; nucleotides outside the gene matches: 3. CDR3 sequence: CSAPRGDTEAFF. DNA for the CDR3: TGCAGTGCTCCCAGGGGGGACACTGAAGCTTTCTTT.

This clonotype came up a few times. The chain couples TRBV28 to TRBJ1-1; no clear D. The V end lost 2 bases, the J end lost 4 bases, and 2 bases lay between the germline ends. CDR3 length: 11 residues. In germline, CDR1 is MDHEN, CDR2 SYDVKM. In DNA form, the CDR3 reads TGTGCCAGCAGTTTACCCACTGAAGCTTTCTTT. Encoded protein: CASSLPTEAFF.

CDR3 protein: CASSLAFREGPDTQYF. CDR3 coding DNA: TGTGCCAGCAGCTTGGCGTTTCGGGAGGGCCCCGATACGCAGTATTTT. The J gene is TRBJ2-3, the V gene TRBV5-4; 8 bases are shared with TRBD2. The CDR3 runs to 16 residues. The V gene end was trimmed by 0 bases and the J gene end by 6 bases; junction bases not matched to a gene: 9. CDR1 and CDR2 (germline): SGHNT, YYREEE (reference sequence).

CDR3: CASSPPGQINEKLFF. In DNA, the CDR3 is TGTGCCAGCAGCCCACCGGGACAGATAAATGAAAAACTGTTTTTT. This chain connects TRBV11-2 to TRBJ1-4, with 7 nucleotides matching TRBD1. V lost 5 bases, J lost 5 bases, and 8 bases stayed unmatched. The CDR3 is made up of 15 amino acids. Germline V lookup: CDR1 SGHAT, CDR2 FQNNGV.

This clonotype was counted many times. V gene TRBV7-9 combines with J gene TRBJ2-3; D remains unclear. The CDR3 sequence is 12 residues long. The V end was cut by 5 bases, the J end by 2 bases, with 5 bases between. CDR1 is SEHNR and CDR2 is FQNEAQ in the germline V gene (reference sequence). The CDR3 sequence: CASSGLTDTQYF. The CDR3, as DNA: TGTGCCAGCAGCGGCCTCACAGATACGCAGTATTTT.

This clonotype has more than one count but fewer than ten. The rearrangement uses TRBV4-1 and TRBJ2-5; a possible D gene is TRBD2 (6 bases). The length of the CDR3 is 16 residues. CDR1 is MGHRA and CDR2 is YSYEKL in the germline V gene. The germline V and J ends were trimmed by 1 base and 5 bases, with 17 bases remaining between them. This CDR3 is CASSQVPTGAGETQYF. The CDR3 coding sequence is TGCGCCAGCAGCCAAGTTCCCACGGGAGCCGGTGAGACCCAGTACTTC.